This T cell receptor beta chain derives from a study of blood T cell repertoires in COVID-19. Study context: Samples taken during acute and convalescent COVID-19 were collected in the United States, Italy and Spain. In each case, the material was cDNA or gDNA derived from T cells, B-cell-depleted T cells, or PBMCs.

In the source study's methods: Reference gene primer amplification gave estimated nucleated cell counts. Sequencing was performed with immunoSEQ multiplex PCR; in TCRdb, only in-frame clones are kept and a portion is missing. V, J and clone size reflect that table, while D and trimming were determined from the DNA. The sample records 250,000 to 300,000 clones, approximately 90% being singletons. In this sample, this clone turned up once. CDR1 LNHDA and CDR2 SQIVND come from the germline V gene (reference sequence). The V end lost 9 bases, the J end lost 5 bases, and 35 bases lay between the germline ends. This CDR3 spans 19 amino acids.

The chain has TRBV19 and TRBJ2-7; D is uncertain. What was sequenced was peripheral blood. The sequence derives from a woman between 25 and 40 years old with active or convalescent COVID-19. The CDR3 is CASHPRAKIDLVRRNEQYF. CDR3 DNA sequence: TGTGCCAGCCATCCCCGTGCTAAGATCGACTTGGTCCGTCGAAACGAGCAGTACTTC.